The 18 T cell receptor beta chains below come from one sample, sequenced in a study of blood T cell repertoires in COVID-19. The data were produced by immunoSEQ multiplex PCR, yet TCRdb's version contains in-frame clones alone and is incomplete. The top ten clones hold roughly 5% of a sample with hundreds of thousands of clones, roughly 85% of them seen once. Sequenced sample: peripheral blood. These receptors were taken from a man between 45 and 60 years old with COVID-19, enrolled during active disease.

This clone has a handful of counts. This chain joins TRBV10-3 and TRBJ1-1; 8 positions match TRBD1. The CDR3 covers 15 residues. In germline, CDR1 is ENHRY, CDR2 SYGVKD. V lost 3 bases and J lost 1; bases outside the gene matches: 4. CDR3 sequence reads: CAISDPGQGNTEAFF. DNA of the CDR3: TGTGCCATCAGTGATCCCGGACAGGGGAACACTGAAGCTTTCTTT.

This chain links TRBV30 with TRBJ1-2; the match to TRBD1 covers 12 bases. V gave up 5 bases and J gave up 7 bases; unmatched junction bases: 5. Germline lookup yields CDR1 GTSNPN and CDR2 SVGIG (reference sequence). This CDR3 has 13 amino acids. The CDR3 nucleotides are TGTGCCTGGCTGGGACAGGGGGCGGGTGGCTACACCTTC. Translated, it gives CAWLGQGAGGYTF.

This rearrangement joins TRBV7-9 to TRBJ1-4; a weak D match, TRBD1 (6 bases). Deletions cut 5 bases from V and 5 bases from J, with 9 bases between. CDR1 and CDR2 from the germline V gene are SEHNR and FQNEAQ (reference sequence). The CDR3 is 13 residues long. CDR3 residues: CASSHGQNEKLFF. The CDR3 coding sequence is TGTGCCAGCAGCCACGGACAGAATGAAAAACTGTTTTTT.

The table lists this clone with a count of one. The chain recombines TRBV11-1 with TRBJ1-1, with TRBD1 matching 7 bases. The V gene's germline CDR1 is SGHAT and CDR2 FQDESV (reference sequence). The CDR3 sequence is 16 residues long. Germline trimming cut 1 base from V and 8 bases from J; bases unmatched to any gene: 13. The CDR3 sequence: CASSLDQGVGRYEAFF. DNA of the CDR3: TGTGCCAGCAGCTTAGATCAGGGGGTCGGCAGGTACGAAGCTTTCTTT.

V is TRBV27 and J is TRBJ2-1, with 11 bases identical to TRBD2. Germline CDR1 is MNHEY and CDR2 is SMNVEV (reference sequence). J gave up 9 bases and V 3 bases, and 7 bases lay outside the gene matches. The CDR3 covers 15 residues. The CDR3 reads CASSLALAGGREQFF. CDR3 DNA sequence: TGTGCCAGCAGTTTGGCGTTAGCGGGGGGGCGTGAGCAGTTCTTC.

V is TRBV9 and J is TRBJ2-5; D possibly corresponds to TRBD1 (6 bases). Per the germline V gene, CDR1 is SGDLS and CDR2 is YYNGEE. V was cut by 0 bases and J by 0 bases, with 9 bases left in between. The CDR3 has 15 amino acids. The CDR3, as DNA: TGTGCCAGCAGCGTAGCGACAGGTAACCAAGAGACCCAGTACTTC. This sequence encodes CASSVATGNQETQYF.

The chain recombines TRBV6-5 with TRBJ1-5; D is unclear. Germline loops: CDR1 MNHEY, CDR2 SVGAGI. The CDR3 loop spans 13 amino acids. V was shortened by 7 bases and J by 10 bases, with 17 bases between the two germline ends. Written as DNA, the CDR3 is TGTGCCAGCATCCAGGTCGGGGTTGGTCCCCAGCATTTT. Translation: CASIQVGVGPQHF.

The chain couples TRBV5-4 to TRBJ2-7; 7 bases align to TRBD1. After removal of 3 bases from V and 0 bases from J, the junction contained 0 bases not matched to a gene. This CDR3 comprises 13 residues. Germline V CDR1 and CDR2: SGHNT, YYREEE (reference sequence). Written as DNA, the CDR3 is TGTGCCAGCAGCTGGACAGGCTCCTACGAGCAGTACTTC. Amino acids: CASSWTGSYEQYF.

This sequence joins TRBV24-1 and TRBJ2-2, with TRBD1 identical over 9 bases. Germline CDR1 reads KGHDR; CDR2 reads SFDVKD. This CDR3 is 14 amino acids long. V dropped 10 bases and J dropped 1; count of bases not matched to a gene: 3. The CDR3 reads CATSGQGNTGELFF. The CDR3 coding sequence is TGTGCCACTTCGGGACAGGGGAACACCGGGGAGCTGTTTTTT.

The rearrangement joins TRBV28 to TRBJ2-7; 8 nucleotides align to TRBD2. The CDR3 is 13 residues long. Germline-derived CDR1 and CDR2 are MDHEN and SYDVKM. Trimming at V came to 3 bases and at J to 9 bases, leaving 7 bases not matched to a gene. The chain's CDR3 is CASSFGGGFAQYF. The CDR3 nucleotides read TGTGCCAGCAGTTTTGGCGGGGGGTTCGCGCAGTACTTC.

This clone appeared once. The genes are TRBV5-1 and TRBJ1-3; D remains unclear. The V and J ends lost 0 bases and 3 bases respectively, with 10 bases between them. Germline V gives CDR1 SGHRS, CDR2 YFSETQ. The CDR3 is 15 residues long. The chain's CDR3 is CASSLEGGSGNTIYF. The DNA of the CDR3 is TGCGCCAGCAGCTTGGAAGGAGGGAGTGGAAACACCATATATTTT.

The rearrangement joins TRBV5-1 to TRBJ2-1; TRBD1 matches 11 bases. CDR1 SGHRS and CDR2 YFSETQ come from the germline V gene. This CDR3 has 16 residues. V was clipped by 4 bases and J by 8 bases; unmatched bases: 11. The DNA for the CDR3 is TGCGCCAGCAGCCAGTCGCGGACAGGGGGCTTAGATGAGCAGTTCTTC. Its protein product is CASSQSRTGGLDEQFF.

The chain couples TRBV29-1 to TRBJ2-1, with 10 positions matching TRBD1. Germline lookup yields CDR1 SQVTM and CDR2 ANQGSEA. With 7 bases clipped from V and 16 bases from J, the junction kept 4 bases outside the gene matches. The CDR3 has 9 amino acids. CDR3 in DNA: TGCAGCGCGGGGGACAGGGGTTTCTTC. Encoded protein: CSAGDRGFF.

This sequence joins TRBV7-3 and TRBJ2-2; 11 bases map to TRBD1. V shed 5 bases, J shed 8 bases, and the junction held 10 bases outside the gene matches. Germline loops: CDR1 SGHTA, CDR2 FQGTGA. This CDR3 has 16 amino acids. In DNA form, the CDR3 reads TGTGCCAGCAGCCCTGGGACAGGGGGACTGTGGGGGGAGCTGTTTTTT. Translation: CASSPGTGGLWGELFF.

This chain links TRBV7-2 with TRBJ2-3, with 8 bases aligning to TRBD2. The ends lost 2 bases at V and 4 bases at J; junction bases unmatched: 8. Germline V gene sequence: CDR1 SGHTA, CDR2 FQGNSA. CDR3 length: 16 residues. This chain's CDR3 is CASSLRRGAQADTQYF. The CDR3, as DNA: TGTGCCAGCAGCTTAAGGCGGGGGGCGCAGGCAGATACGCAGTATTTT.

The rearrangement joins TRBV3-1 (or the pseudogene TRBV3-2) to TRBJ1-2; TRBD1 might be the D (5 bases). CDR3 length equals 13 residues. V dropped 4 bases and J dropped 0 bases, with 6 bases sitting between them. CDR1 and CDR2 (germline): LGHDT, YNNKEL (reference sequence). The CDR3 reads CASSPTANYGYTF. In nucleotides, the CDR3 is TGTGCCAGCAGCCCGACAGCTAACTATGGCTACACCTTC.

The rearrangement uses TRBV2 and TRBJ2-1, with 9 bases aligning to TRBD1. The junction had 14 bases not matched to a gene; V was cut back by 10 bases and J by 7 bases. There are 15 residues in the CDR3. CDR1 SNHLY and CDR2 FYNNEI come from the germline V gene. The CDR3 DNA sequence: TGTGCCACCTTACCTATACGGACAGGGGCGAATGAGCAGTTCTTC. Residues: CATLPIRTGANEQFF.

The gene calls are TRBV29-1 and TRBJ2-3; D is perhaps TRBD2 (6 bases). V lost 6 bases and J lost 0, with 13 bases in between. The CDR3 is 14 residues long. The germline gives CDR1 SQVTM, CDR2 ANQGSEA. The CDR3 spells CSVAPSVSTDTQYF. The CDR3 DNA sequence: TGCAGCGTAGCACCTAGCGTCAGCACAGATACGCAGTATTTT.